This T cell receptor (beta chain) was recorded in a study of human T cells and chemical hapten exposure. About the research overall: Minor volume differences among pooled libraries chiefly drove per-sample TCR yield variation.

The CDR3 spans 15 residues. With 5 bases removed from V and 7 bases from J, the gap between germline ends came to 18 bases. For the library, individual cDNA molecules each received unique molecular identifiers. From the RACE reads, TCRdb called clonotypes with MiXCR, one entry per CDR3 protein. The table includes more than 95,000 distinct CDR3 sequences, 34% detected once. Time point defined: patch test 3, about 24 weeks after DPC sensitization. Treatment here: therapeutic diphenylcyclopropenone sensitization with weekly scalp DPC. The sample here was whole blood, taken in connection with sensitization to the hapten diphenylcyclopropenone (DPC). The chain has TRBV12-3 or TRBV12-4 and TRBJ2-1, with TRBD1 as a possible D gene (7 bases). The sequence derives from a man aged 35 to 55 with alopecia areata. Some clones in this sample may be carry-over from other donors' samples. The CDR3 loop reads CASSTTGDFNNEQFF. The CDR3 DNA reads as TGTGCCAGCAGTACTACAGGGGACTTTAATAATGAGCAGTTCTTC.